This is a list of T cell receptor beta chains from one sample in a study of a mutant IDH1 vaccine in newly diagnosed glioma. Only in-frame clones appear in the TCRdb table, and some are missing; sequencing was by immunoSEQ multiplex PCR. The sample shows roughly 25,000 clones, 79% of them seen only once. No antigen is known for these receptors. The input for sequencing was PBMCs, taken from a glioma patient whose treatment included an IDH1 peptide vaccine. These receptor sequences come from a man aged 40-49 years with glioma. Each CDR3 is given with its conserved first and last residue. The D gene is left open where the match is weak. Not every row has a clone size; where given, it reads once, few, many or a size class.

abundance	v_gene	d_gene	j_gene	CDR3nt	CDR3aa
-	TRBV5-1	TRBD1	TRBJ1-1	TGCGCCAGCAGCTTGGATGGTACAGGGGAGACTGAAGCTTTCTTT	CASSLDGTGETEAFF
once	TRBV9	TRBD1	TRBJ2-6	TGTGCCAGCAGCGTAGCTACTTGGGAGCACAGGGGGGCCTCTGGGGCCAACGTCCTGACTTTC	CASSVATWEHRGASGANVLTF
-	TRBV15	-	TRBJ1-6	TGTGCCACCAGCACCCTGACAGGCGCTAGGAATTCACCCCTCCACTTT	CATSTLTGARNSPLHF
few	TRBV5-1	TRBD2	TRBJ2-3	TGCGCCAGCAGCATACAGCGGGAGAGGTCAGATACGCAGTATTTT	CASSIQRERSDTQYF
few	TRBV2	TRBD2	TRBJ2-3	TGTGCCAGCAGACTAGCGAAGAGCACAGATACGCAGTATTTT	CASRLAKSTDTQYF
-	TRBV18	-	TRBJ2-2	TGTGCCAGCTTAACGAAAGCGGGGAACACCGGGGAGCTGTTTTTT	CASLTKAGNTGELFF
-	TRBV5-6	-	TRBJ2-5	TGTGCCAGCAGCTTGAGCCAAGAGACCCAGTACTTC	CASSLSQETQYF
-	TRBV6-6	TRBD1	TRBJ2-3	TGTGCCAGCAGTACGACAGGGGGGCCAATCACAGATACGCAGTATTTT	CASSTTGGPITDTQYF
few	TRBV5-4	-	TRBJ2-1	TGTGCCAGCAGCTTGGCCTCCAGGGATGAGCAGTTCTTC	CASSLASRDEQFF
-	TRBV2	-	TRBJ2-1	TGTGCCAGCAGTGTAGACAGGCTAAGCTCCTACAATGAGCAGTTCTTC	CASSVDRLSSYNEQFF
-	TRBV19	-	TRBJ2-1	TGTGCCAGTAGTGTCACTTCCAATGAGCAGTTCTTC	CASSVTSNEQFF
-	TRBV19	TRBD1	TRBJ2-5	TGTGCCAGTAGTACCGGACAGGCCTTACAAGAGACCCAGTACTTC	CASSTGQALQETQYF
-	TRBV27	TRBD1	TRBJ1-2	TGTGCCAGCAGTTTCCTCGGGACAGGGTTTTATGGCTACACCTTC	CASSFLGTGFYGYTF
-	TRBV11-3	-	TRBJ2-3	TGTGCCAGCAGCCGAGAACAGGGTTTGAGTTCAGATACGCAGTATTTT	CASSREQGLSSDTQYF
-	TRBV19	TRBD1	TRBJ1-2	TGTGCCAGACCAAAAGATGACAGGGAAGACTATGGCTACACCTTC	CARPKDDREDYGYTF
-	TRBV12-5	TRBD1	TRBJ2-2	TGTGCTAGTGGTTTGAGTGGACAGGGTAGGACCGGGGAGCTGTTTTTT	CASGLSGQGRTGELFF
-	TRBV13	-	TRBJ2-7	TGTGCCACAGGCCAAGGGGATTCCTACGAGCAGTACTTC	CATGQGDSYEQYF
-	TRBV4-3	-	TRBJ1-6	TGCGCCAGCAGCCAAGATAAGAACGGATCACCCCTCCACTTT	CASSQDKNGSPLHF
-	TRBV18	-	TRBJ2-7	TGTGCCAGCTCAGCCAACAGGGTCGAGCAGTACTTC	CASSANRVEQYF
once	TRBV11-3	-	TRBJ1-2	TGTGCCAGCAGTTCCAGTGGGAACTATGGCTACACCTTC	CASSSSGNYGYTF
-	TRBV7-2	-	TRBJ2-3	TGTGCCAGCAGCCTACAGTCAGATACGCAGTATTTT	CASSLQSDTQYF
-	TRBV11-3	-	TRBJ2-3	TGTGCCAGCAGCTCCCGGACTGGCCCTTTCGCAGATACGCAGTATTTT	CASSSRTGPFADTQYF
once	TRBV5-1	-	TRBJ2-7	TGCGCCAGCAGCACGACCTCCTACGAGCAGTACTTC	CASSTTSYEQYF
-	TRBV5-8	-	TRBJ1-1	TGTGCCAGCAGCCCGACAGGACAGAACACTGAAGCTTTCTTT	CASSPTGQNTEAFF
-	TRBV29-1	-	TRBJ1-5	TGCAGCGTCAGGGACAACCTCAATCAGCCCCAGCATTTT	CSVRDNLNQPQHF
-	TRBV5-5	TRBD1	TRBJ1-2	TGTGCCAGCAGCCCGCGGACAGGGGGCGCATATGGCTACACCTTC	CASSPRTGGAYGYTF
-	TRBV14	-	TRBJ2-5	TGTGCCAGCAGCCAAGATGGGAGGGGGTCCCAAGAGACCCAGTACTTC	CASSQDGRGSQETQYF